Detailed here is one TCR beta chain. The antigen remains unidentified. The CDR3 totals 17 residues. V was shortened by 0 bases and J by 1 base, with 15 bases between the two germline ends. As every portion of the isolated RNA was reverse transcribed, the sequencing read expressed TCRB transcripts. Only in-frame clones appear in the TCRdb table, and some are missing; sequencing was by immunoSEQ multiplex PCR. This sample carries some 500,000 clones, roughly 11% of them seen once, and the ten largest clones take 0.045% to 0.06%. CD45RO/CCR7/CD25/CD127/CD95/CD27 separated CD4+ naive, central memory, regulatory and stem cell-like memory cells by sorting. The data originate from a study of beta chain features in type 1 diabetes. Study information: The samples had more than 95 million sorted cells examined in all.

Study outcomes and limitations: Among patients with Type 1 diabetes, TCRB CDR3s were moderately but significantly shorter in every one of the four CD4+ subsets. Equally in patients and controls, shorter templates might have been favored by PCR.

The sequence derives from a woman aged 18-29 years in good health. This chain connects TRBV23-1 to TRBJ1-1; weak D call: TRBD1 (6 bases). TRBV23-1 is annotated as an ORF whose role is uncertain. The sample taken for sequencing was naive CD4+ T cells from blood. The CDR3 reads CASSQSQGIVWNTEAFF. The CDR3 DNA is TGCGCCAGCAGTCAATCGCAGGGGATAGTATGGAACACTGAAGCTTTCTTT.